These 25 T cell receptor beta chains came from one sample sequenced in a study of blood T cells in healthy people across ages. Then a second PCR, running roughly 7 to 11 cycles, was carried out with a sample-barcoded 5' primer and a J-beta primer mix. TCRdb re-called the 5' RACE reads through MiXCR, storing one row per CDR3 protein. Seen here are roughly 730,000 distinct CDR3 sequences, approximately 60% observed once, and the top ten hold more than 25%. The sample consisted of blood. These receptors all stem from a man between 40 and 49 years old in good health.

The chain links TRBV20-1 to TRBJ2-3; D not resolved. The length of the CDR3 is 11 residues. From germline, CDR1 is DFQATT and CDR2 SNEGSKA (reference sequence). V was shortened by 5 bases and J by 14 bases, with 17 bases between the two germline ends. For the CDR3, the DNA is TGCAGTGCTCAAGACAACCGTCATCCGTATTTT. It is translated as CSAQDNRHPYF.

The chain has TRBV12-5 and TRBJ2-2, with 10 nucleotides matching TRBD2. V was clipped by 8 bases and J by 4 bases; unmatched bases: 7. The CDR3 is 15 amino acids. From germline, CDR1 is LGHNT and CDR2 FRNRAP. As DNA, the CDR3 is TGTGCTAGTAGCGTAGCGGGGGGTCTCACCGGGGAGCTGTTTTTT. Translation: CASSVAGGLTGELFF.

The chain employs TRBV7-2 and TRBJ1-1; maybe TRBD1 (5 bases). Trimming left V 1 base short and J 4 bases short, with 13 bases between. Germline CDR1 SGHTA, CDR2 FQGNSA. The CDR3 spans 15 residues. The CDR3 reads CASSLGDRRLTEAFF. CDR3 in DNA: TGTGCCAGCAGCTTAGGGGACCGCCGGCTCACTGAAGCTTTCTTT.

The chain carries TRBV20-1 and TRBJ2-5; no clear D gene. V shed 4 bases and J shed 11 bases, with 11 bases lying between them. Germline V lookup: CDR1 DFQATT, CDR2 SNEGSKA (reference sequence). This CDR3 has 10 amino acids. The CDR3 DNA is TGCAGTGCTACCGAAAATGAGCAGTACTTC. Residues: CSATENEQYF.

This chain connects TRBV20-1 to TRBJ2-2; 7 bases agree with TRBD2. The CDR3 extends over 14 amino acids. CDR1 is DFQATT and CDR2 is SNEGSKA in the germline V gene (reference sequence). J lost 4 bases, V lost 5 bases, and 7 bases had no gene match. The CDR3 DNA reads TGCAGTGCTCAGACTAGCAGCCTCACCGGGGAGCTGTTTTTT. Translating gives CSAQTSSLTGELFF.

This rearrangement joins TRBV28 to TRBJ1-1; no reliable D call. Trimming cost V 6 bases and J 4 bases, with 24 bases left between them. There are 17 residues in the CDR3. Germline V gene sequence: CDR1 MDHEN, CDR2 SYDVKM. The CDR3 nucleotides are TGTGCCAGCAGGCCCGGCTCCCTTAGACTTGGCGGCACTGAAGCTTTCTTT. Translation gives CASRPGSLRLGGTEAFF.

CDR3 sequence (DNA): TGTGCCAGCAGCGACAGAGATGTAGCGGCGTTAAGAGACTACAATGAGCAGTTCTTC. It translates to CASSDRDVAALRDYNEQFF. This sequence joins TRBV9 and TRBJ2-1; weak D call: TRBD2 (6 bases). The V end lost 3 bases, the J end lost 3 bases, and 25 bases lay between the germline ends. The CDR3 is 19 residues long. The germline gives CDR1 SGDLS, CDR2 YYNGEE.

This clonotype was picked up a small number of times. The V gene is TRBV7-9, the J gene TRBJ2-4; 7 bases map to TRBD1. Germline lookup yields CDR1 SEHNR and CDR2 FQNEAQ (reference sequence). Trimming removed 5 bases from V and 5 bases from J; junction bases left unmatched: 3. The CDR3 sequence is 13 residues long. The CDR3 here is CASSQGTENIQYF. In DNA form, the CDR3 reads TGTGCCAGCAGCCAAGGGACAGAAAACATTCAGTACTTC.

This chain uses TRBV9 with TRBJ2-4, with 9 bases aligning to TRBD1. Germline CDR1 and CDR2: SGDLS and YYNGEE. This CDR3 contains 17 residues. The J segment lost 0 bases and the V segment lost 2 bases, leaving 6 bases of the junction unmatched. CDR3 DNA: TGTGCCAGCAGCGTCGGGGTGGGACAGGGAGCCAAAAACATTCAGTACTTC. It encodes CASSVGVGQGAKNIQYF.

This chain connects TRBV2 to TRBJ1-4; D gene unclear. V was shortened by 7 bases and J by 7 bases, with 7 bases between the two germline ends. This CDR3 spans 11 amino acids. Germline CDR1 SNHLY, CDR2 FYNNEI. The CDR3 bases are TGTGCCAGCAAGCCGCGTGAAAAACTGTTTTTT. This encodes CASKPREKLFF.

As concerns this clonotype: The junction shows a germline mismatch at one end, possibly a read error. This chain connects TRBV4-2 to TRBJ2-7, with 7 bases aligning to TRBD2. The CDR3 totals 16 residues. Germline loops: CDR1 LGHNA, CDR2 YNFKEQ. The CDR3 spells CASGQGLGGGVYEQYF. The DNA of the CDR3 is TGTGCCAGCGGCCAAGGTCTCGGGGGAGGGGTCTACGAGCAGTACTTC.

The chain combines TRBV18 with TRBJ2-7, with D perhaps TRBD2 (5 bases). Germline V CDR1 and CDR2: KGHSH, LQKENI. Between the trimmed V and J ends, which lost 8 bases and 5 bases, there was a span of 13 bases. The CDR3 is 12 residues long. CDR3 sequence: CASAELGDEQYF. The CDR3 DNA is TGTGCCAGCGCAGAATTGGGAGACGAGCAGTACTTC.

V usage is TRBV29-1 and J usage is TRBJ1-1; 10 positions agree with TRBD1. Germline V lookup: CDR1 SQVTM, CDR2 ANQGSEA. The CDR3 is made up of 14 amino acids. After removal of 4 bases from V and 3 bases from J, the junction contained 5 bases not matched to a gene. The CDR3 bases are TGCAGCGTTGTGGGGACAGGGGTAGACACTGAAGCTTTCTTT. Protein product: CSVVGTGVDTEAFF.

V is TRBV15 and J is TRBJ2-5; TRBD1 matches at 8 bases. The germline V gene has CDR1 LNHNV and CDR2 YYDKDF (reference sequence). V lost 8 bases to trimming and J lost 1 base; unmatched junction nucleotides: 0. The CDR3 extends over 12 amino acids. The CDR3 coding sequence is TGTGCCACCGGACAGGGCCAAGAGACCCAGTACTTC. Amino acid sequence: CATGQGQETQYF.

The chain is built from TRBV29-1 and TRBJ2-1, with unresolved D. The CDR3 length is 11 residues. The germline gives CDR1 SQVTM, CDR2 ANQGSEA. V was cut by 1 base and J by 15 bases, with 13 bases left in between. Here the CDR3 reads CSVEVAGGRFF. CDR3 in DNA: TGCAGCGTTGAAGTCGCAGGCGGTCGGTTCTTC.

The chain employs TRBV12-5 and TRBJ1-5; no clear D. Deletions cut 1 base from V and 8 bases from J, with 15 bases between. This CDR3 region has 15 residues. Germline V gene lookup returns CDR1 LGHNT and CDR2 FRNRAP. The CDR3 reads CASGLAEGYGEPQHF. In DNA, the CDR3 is TGTGCTAGTGGTTTGGCTGAGGGATACGGGGAGCCCCAGCATTTT.

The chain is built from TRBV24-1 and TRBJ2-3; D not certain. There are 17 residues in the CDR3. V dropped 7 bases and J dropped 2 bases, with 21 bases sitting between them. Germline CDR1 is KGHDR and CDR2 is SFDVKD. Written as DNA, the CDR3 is TGTGCCACCAGCCAAGGGAAGCTAATGCCCCACACAGATACGCAGTATTTT. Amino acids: CATSQGKLMPHTDTQYF.

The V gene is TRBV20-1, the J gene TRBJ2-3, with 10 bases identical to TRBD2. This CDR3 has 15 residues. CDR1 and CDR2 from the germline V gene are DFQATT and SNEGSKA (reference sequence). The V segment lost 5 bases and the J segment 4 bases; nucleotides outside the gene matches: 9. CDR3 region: CSAQRASGSPDTQYF. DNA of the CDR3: TGCAGTGCTCAAAGGGCTAGCGGGAGTCCAGATACGCAGTATTTT.

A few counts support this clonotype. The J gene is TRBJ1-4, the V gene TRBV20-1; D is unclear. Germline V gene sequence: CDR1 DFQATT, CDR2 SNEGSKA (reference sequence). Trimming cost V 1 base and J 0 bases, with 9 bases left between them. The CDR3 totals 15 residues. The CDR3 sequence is CSARVQRATNEKLFF. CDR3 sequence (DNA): TGCAGTGCTAGAGTACAAAGAGCAACTAATGAAAAACTGTTTTTT.

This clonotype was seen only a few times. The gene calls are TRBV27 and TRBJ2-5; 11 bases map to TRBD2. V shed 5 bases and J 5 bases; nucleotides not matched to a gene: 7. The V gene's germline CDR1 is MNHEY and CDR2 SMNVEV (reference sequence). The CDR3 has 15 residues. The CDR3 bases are TGTGCCAGCAGTAGGACTAGCGGGCTTTGGGAGACCCAGTACTTC. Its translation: CASSRTSGLWETQYF.

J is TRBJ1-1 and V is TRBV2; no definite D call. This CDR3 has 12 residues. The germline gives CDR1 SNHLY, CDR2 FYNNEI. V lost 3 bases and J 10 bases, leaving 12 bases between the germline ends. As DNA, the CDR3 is TGTGCCAGCAGTGAGAGTCGCTCCGGAGCTTTCTTT. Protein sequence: CASSESRSGAFF.

The CDR3 DNA reads as TGTGCCAGCAGCGGGCGGACAAATAGCAATCAGCCCCAGCATTTT. Translating it yields CASSGRTNSNQPQHF. The chain links TRBV27 to TRBJ1-5; TRBD1 might be the D (5 bases). CDR1 is MNHEY, CDR2 SMNVEV, per germline (reference sequence). Trimming left V 6 bases short and J 0 bases short, with 12 bases between. This CDR3 region has 15 residues.

The CDR3 nucleotides read TGCGCCAGCAGCTTGGATGGGGGGGCCTCGGGAGAGACCCAGTACTTC. This encodes CASSLDGGASGETQYF. V and J are TRBV5-1 and TRBJ2-5; maybe TRBD2 (7 bases). Trimming left V 0 bases short and J 4 bases short, with 16 bases between. CDR3 size: 16 residues. Germline CDR1 and CDR2: SGHRS and YFSETQ. Full variable domain (remainder filled in from reference TRBV5-1 and TRBJ2-5): KAGVTQTPRYLIKTRGQQVTLSCSPISGHRSVSWYQQTPGQGLQFLFEYFSETQRNKGNFPGRFSGRQFSNSRSEMNVSTLELGDSALYLCASSLDGGASGETQYFGPGTRLLVL.

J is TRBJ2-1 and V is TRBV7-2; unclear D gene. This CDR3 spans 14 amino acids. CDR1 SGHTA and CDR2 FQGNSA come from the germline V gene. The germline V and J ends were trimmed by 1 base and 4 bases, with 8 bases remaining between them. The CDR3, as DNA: TGTGCCAGCAGCTTAGTGGTCGCATACAATGAGCAGTTCTTC. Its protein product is CASSLVVAYNEQFF.

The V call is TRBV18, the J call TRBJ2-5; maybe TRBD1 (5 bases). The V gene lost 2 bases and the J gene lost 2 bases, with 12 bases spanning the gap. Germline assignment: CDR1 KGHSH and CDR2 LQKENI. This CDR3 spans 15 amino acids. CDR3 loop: CASSPARQTQETQYF. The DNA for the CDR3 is TGTGCCAGCTCACCAGCACGACAGACGCAAGAGACCCAGTACTTC.